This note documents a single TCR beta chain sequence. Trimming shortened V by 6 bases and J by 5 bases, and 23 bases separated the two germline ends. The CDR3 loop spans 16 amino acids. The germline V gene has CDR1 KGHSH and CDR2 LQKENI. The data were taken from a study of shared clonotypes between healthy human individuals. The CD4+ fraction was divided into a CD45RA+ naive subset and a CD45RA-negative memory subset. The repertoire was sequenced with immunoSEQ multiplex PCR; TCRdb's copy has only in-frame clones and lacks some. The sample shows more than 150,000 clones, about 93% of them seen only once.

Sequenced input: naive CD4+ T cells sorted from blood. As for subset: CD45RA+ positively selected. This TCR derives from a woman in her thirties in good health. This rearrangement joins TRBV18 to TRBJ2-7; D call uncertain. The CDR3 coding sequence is TGTGCCAGCTCCCTGAACTCGCCTTCGCAGAGGCACGAGCAGTACTTC. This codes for CASSLNSPSQRHEQYF.